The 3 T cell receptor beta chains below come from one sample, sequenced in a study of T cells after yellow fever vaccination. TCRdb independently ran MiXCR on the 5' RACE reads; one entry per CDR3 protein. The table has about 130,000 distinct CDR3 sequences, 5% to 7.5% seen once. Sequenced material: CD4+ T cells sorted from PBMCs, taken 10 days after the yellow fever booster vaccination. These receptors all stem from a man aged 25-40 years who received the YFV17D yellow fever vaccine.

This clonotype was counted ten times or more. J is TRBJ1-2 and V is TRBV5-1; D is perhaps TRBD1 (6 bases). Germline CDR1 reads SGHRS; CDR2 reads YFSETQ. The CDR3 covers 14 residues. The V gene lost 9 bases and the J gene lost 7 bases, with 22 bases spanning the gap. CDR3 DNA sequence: TGCGCCACCAAAATGGGGGCAGGGCCCTTTGGCTACACCTTC. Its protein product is CATKMGAGPFGYTF.

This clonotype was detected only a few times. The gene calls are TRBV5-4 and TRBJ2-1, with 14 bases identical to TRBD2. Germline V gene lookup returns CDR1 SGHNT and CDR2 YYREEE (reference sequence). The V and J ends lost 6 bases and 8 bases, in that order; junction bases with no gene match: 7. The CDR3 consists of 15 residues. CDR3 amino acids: CASIGTSGRVDEQFF. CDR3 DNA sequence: TGTGCCAGCATCGGGACTAGCGGGAGAGTCGATGAGCAGTTCTTC.

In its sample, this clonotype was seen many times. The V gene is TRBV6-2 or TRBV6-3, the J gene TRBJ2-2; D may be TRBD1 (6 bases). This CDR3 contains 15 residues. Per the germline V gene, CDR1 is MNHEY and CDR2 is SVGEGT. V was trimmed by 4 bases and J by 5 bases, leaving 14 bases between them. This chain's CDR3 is CASSWGRARTGELFF. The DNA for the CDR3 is TGTGCCAGCAGTTGGGGGCGAGCCAGGACCGGGGAGCTGTTTTTT.